These 9 T cell receptor beta chains originate from one sample sequenced in a study of control samples from healthy donors and cancer patients. Sequencing was performed with immunoSEQ multiplex PCR; in TCRdb, only in-frame clones are kept and a portion is missing. The repertoire holds over 150,000 clones, with more than 85% as singletons. The sequencing sample was made of blood. Receptor source: a woman in her thirties or forties in good health.

The gene calls are TRBV6-2 or TRBV6-3 and TRBJ2-5, with D possibly matching TRBD2 (6 bases). The CDR3 length is 14 residues. Trimming took off 6 bases at V and 5 bases at J, with 16 bases between the two ends. CDR1 is MNHEY and CDR2 is SVGEGT in the germline V gene. CDR3 protein: CASSKTSRGETQYF. CDR3 coding DNA: TGTGCCAGCAGCAAGACCTCACGGGGGGAGACCCAGTACTTC.

This chain uses TRBV10-3 with TRBJ2-3, with D unclear. CDR3 length: 14 residues. Germline CDR1 and CDR2: ENHRY and SYGVKD. V lost 0 bases and J lost 3, with 7 bases in between. The CDR3 loop is CAISESLGTDTQYF. CDR3 nucleotides: TGTGCCATCAGTGAGTCTCTGGGAACAGATACGCAGTATTTT.

The chain employs TRBV19 and TRBJ2-2, with 10 bases that match TRBD2. The V gene end was trimmed by 6 bases and the J gene end by 6 bases; junction bases not matched to a gene: 13. CDR1 LNHDA and CDR2 SQIVND come from the germline V gene (reference sequence). The CDR3 covers 17 residues. CDR3 nucleotide sequence: TGTGCCAGTAGCGGGGGAACCCTAGCGGGGGTTGCCGGGGAGCTGTTTTTT. Its translation: CASSGGTLAGVAGELFF.

The chain uses TRBV18 and TRBJ1-4; no clear D gene. With 3 bases removed from V and 1 base from J, the gap between germline ends came to 3 bases. This CDR3 is built from 13 residues. Looked up from germline, CDR1 is KGHSH and CDR2 is LQKENI. The CDR3 bases are TGTGCCAGCTCACCGAGAACTAATGAAAAACTGTTTTTT. Encoded protein: CASSPRTNEKLFF.

The CDR3 sequence: CASSRPGQLRSEPTQPQHF. CDR3 DNA: TGTGCCAGCAGCCGGCCGGGACAGTTACGTTCGGAGCCTACTCAGCCCCAGCATTTT. The chain joins TRBV5-5 to TRBJ1-5; 7 bases fit TRBD1. Germline trimming cut 4 bases from V and 6 bases from J; bases unmatched to any gene: 22. The germline V gene has CDR1 SGHKS and CDR2 YYEKEE (reference sequence). The CDR3 covers 19 residues.

The J gene is TRBJ2-3, the V gene TRBV15; TRBD2 aligns across 8 bases. Germline assignment: CDR1 LNHNV and CDR2 YYDKDF (reference sequence). The ends lost 3 bases at V and 3 bases at J; junction bases unmatched: 8. The CDR3 spans 16 residues. CDR3 DNA: TGTGCCACCAGCAGGCGCCCGGGAGGGGGGACAGATACGCAGTATTTT. It specifies CATSRRPGGGTDTQYF.

V and J are TRBV5-1 and TRBJ2-5; 14 bases map to TRBD2. Germline values: CDR1 SGHRS, CDR2 YFSETQ. J gave up 3 bases and V 0 bases, and 10 bases lay outside the gene matches. CDR3 length: 19 amino acids. The CDR3, as DNA: TGCGCCAGCAGCTTGGTTGGACTAGCGGGGGGCGGAACTAAAGAGACCCAGTACTTC. Translated: CASSLVGLAGGGTKETQYF.

The chain carries TRBV6-1 and TRBJ1-5; D is ambiguous. Trimming took 2 bases from V and 3 from J, leaving 14 bases between them. The CDR3 has 16 amino acids. Germline CDR1 and CDR2: MNHNS and SASEGT. The CDR3 DNA follows: TGTGCCAGCAGTGAAAACCCCAGTAGGAACAATCAGCCCCAGCATTTT. This encodes CASSENPSRNNQPQHF.

The V gene is TRBV13, the J gene TRBJ1-1; D is unclear. The V and J ends lost 4 bases and 8 bases respectively, with 17 bases between them. The germline V gene has CDR1 PRHDT and CDR2 FYEKMQ (reference sequence). CDR3 length: 14 residues. This chain's CDR3 is CASSSGREGPEAFF. In DNA, the CDR3 is TGTGCCAGCAGCTCCGGTAGAGAAGGCCCAGAAGCTTTCTTT.